This TCR beta chain was identified during a study of post-analysis software for immune sequencing data. General observations from the study: Controls showed lower frequencies than patients for roughly five TRBV segments, and TRBV5-6, TRBV5-1 and TRBV20-1 were among these. Compared with controls, patients showed significantly lower normalized Chao1 diversity.

For this clonotype: Its antigen is unidentified.

There are 15 residues in the CDR3. With V trimmed by 6 bases and J by 6 bases, 10 bases remained unmatched. Germline V gene data show CDR1 as MRHNA and CDR2 as SNTAGT. Tagging with unique molecular identifiers was a feature of the TCR beta cDNA libraries. Via MiXCR, TCRdb re-called the PCR reads, giving one row per CDR3 protein. The sample shows about 770,000 distinct CDR3 sequences, roughly 46% of them seen only once. The rearrangement joins TRBV6-4 to TRBJ2-1; 8 bases line up with TRBD2. This TCR came from a girl aged 10 to 17 with multiple sclerosis. Sequenced sample: blood. The CDR3 reads CASSKKSGSGNEQFF. The CDR3 coding sequence is TGTGCCAGCAGCAAAAAAAGCGGGAGTGGCAATGAGCAGTTCTTC.